This TCR beta chain was recovered during a study of blood T cell repertoires in COVID-19. Study-wide context: Material from acute and convalescent COVID-19 was sourced from the United States, Italy and Spain. In each case, the material was cDNA or gDNA derived from T cells, B-cell-depleted T cells, or PBMCs.

Patients in Seattle were enrolled during active infection, then followed longitudinally. Authors' processing steps: How many nucleated cells were present was estimated from reference gene primer amplification. Clones were sequenced by immunoSEQ multiplex PCR, and TCRdb holds only the in-frame ones, with some missing. Clone size and the V and J calls come from that table; the DNA yielded D and trimming. The data hold 150,000 to 200,000 clones, with 82% observed a single time. J was trimmed by 4 bases and V by 4 bases; bases with no gene match: 1. The germline gives CDR1 SGHNT, CDR2 YENEEA. The CDR3 extends over 13 amino acids.

The sample comprised peripheral blood. The receptor's source is a woman aged 60-75 years with COVID-19, enrolled during active disease. The chain has TRBV11-3 and TRBJ2-3; 8 bases agree with TRBD1. The CDR3 loop is CASSSDRADTQYF. In nucleotides, the CDR3 is TGTGCCAGCAGCTCGGACAGGGCAGATACGCAGTATTTT.